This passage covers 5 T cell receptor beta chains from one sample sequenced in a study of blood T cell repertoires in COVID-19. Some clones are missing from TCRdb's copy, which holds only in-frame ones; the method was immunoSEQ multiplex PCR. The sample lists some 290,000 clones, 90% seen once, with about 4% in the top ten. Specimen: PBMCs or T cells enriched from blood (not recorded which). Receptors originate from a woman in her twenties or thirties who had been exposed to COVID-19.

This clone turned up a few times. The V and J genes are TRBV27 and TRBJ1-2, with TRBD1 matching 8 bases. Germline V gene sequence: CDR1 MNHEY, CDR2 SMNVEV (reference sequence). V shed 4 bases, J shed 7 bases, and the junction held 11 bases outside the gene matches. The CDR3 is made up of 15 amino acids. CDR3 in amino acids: CASSYLPRTGPGYTF. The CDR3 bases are TGTGCCAGCAGTTACTTACCCCGGACAGGGCCTGGCTACACCTTC.

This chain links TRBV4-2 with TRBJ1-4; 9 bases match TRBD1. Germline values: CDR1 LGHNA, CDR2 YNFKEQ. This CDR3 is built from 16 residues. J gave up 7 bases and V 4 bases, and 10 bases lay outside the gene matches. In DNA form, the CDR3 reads TGTGCCAGCAGCCCGAACTTACAGGGGGCTACTGAAAAACTGTTTTTT. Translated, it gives CASSPNLQGATEKLFF.

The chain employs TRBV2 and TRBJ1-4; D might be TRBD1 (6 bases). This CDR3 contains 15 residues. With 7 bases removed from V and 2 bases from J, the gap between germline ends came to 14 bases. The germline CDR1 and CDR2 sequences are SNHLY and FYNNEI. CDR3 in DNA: TGTGCCAGCATACCCGCCGGACAGACTAATGAAAAACTGTTTTTT. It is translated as CASIPAGQTNEKLFF.

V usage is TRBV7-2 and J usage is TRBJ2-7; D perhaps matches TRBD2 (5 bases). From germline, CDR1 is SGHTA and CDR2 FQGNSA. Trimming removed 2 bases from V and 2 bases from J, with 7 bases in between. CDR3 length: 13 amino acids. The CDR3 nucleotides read TGTGCCAGCAGCTTAATGAGGGCCTACGAGCAGTACTTC. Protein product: CASSLMRAYEQYF.

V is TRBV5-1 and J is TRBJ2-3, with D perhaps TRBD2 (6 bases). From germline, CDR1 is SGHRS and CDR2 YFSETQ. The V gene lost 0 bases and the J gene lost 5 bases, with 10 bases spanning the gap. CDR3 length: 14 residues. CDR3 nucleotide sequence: TGCGCCAGCAGCTTGGAGGGACTCCTAGATACGCAGTATTTT. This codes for CASSLEGLLDTQYF.